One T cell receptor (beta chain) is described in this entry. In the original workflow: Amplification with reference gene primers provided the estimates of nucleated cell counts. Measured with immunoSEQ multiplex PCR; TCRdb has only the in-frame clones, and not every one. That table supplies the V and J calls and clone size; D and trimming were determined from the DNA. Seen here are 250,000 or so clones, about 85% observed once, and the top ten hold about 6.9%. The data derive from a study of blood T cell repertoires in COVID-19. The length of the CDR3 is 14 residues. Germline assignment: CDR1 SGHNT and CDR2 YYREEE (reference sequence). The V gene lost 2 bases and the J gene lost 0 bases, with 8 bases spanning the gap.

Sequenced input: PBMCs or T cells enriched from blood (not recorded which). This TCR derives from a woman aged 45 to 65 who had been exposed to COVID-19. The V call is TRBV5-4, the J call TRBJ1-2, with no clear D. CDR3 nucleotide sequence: TGTGCCAGCAGCTTAGAGAGAGCTAACTATGGCTACACCTTC. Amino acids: CASSLERANYGYTF.